These 15 T cell receptor beta chains share one sample of origin, sequenced in a study of blood T cells in healthy people across ages. A second about 7 to 12 cycle PCR used barcoded and J-beta primers. One entry per CDR3 protein results from TCRdb running MiXCR on the 5' RACE reads. In the table there are 1.5 million to 2 million distinct CDR3 sequences, roughly 27% of which are singletons. Specimen: blood. These receptors came from a woman aged 25 to 45 in good health.

This clonotype has just a few counts. The rearrangement joins TRBV2 to TRBJ1-4; unclear D gene. This CDR3 is 14 amino acids long. Trimming pared 5 bases from V and 4 bases from J, leaving 11 bases between. Germline V gene lookup returns CDR1 SNHLY and CDR2 FYNNEI. CDR3 nucleotide sequence: TGTGCCAGCAGTTACCGGGTCGGTAATGAAAAACTGTTTTTT. Its protein is CASSYRVGNEKLFF.

This clonotype was seen a handful of times. One end of the junction fails to match germline, which may point to a read error. The rearrangement uses TRBV29-1 and TRBJ2-1; D is undetermined. CDR3 length: 12 amino acids. Germline V lookup: CDR1 SQVTM, CDR2 ANQGSEA. The CDR3 spells CSGLGSSNEQFF. Here the CDR3 DNA reads TGCAGCGGCCTGGGGTCCTCCAATGAGCAGTTCTTC.

The chain joins TRBV10-3 to TRBJ2-7; perhaps TRBD1 as D (7 bases). There are 12 residues in the CDR3. With 10 bases removed from V and 6 bases from J, the gap between germline ends came to 16 bases. CDR1 and CDR2 (germline): ENHRY, SYGVKD. CDR3 protein: CATRGEGVEQYF. In DNA form, the CDR3 reads TGTGCCACCAGGGGGGAAGGGGTCGAGCAGTACTTC.

The genes are TRBV5-1 and TRBJ2-7, with 12 bases lining up with TRBD2. The CDR3 spans 15 residues. Germline V gene lookup returns CDR1 SGHRS and CDR2 YFSETQ. V was clipped by 0 bases and J by 6 bases; unmatched bases: 4. The chain's CDR3 is CASSLEASGRGEQYF. The CDR3 DNA is TGCGCCAGCAGCTTGGAGGCTAGCGGGAGGGGCGAGCAGTACTTC.

This clonotype was recorded at least ten times. The chain uses TRBV12-3 or TRBV12-4 and TRBJ1-2; D unresolved. The CDR3 loop spans 15 amino acids. Deletions cut 3 bases from V and 0 bases from J, with 11 bases between. Here the CDR3 DNA reads TGTGCCAGCAGTTTCCCGCCAGGCACTAACTATGGCTACACCTTC. Translation: CASSFPPGTNYGYTF.

This clonotype was recorded at least ten times. DNA for the CDR3: TGCAGCGTTGAAGAACAACAAGAGACCCAGTACTTC. Amino acids: CSVEEQQETQYF. The chain recombines TRBV29-1 with TRBJ2-5; no definite D call. The CDR3 sequence is 12 residues long. The ends were cut back, 0 bases at V and 2 bases at J, with 4 bases in the middle. Germline V gives CDR1 SQVTM, CDR2 ANQGSEA.

This clonotype was counted a few times. In this CDR3 the conserved last residue, phenylalanine or tryptophan, is missing, so a read error is likely. This chain links TRBV7-9 with TRBJ2-1; D may be TRBD2 (7 bases). The CDR3 covers 15 residues. Germline lookup yields CDR1 SEHNR and CDR2 FQNEAQ (reference sequence). The V end was cut by 3 bases, the J end by 7 bases, with 16 bases between. CDR3 amino acids: CASSLGGRGGNEQFS. CDR3 nucleotide sequence: TGTGCCAGCAGCTTGGGCGGGAGAGGGGGGAATGAGCAGTTCTCC.

The chain carries TRBV12-3 or TRBV12-4 and TRBJ2-5; TRBD2 matches 7 bases. The CDR3 runs to 13 residues. J was trimmed by 5 bases and V by 7 bases; bases with no gene match: 7. CDR3 region: CASTRGGGETQYF. CDR3 coding DNA: TGTGCCAGCACCCGCGGGGGAGGGGAGACCCAGTACTTC.

In this sample, this clonotype turned up a few times. The J gene is TRBJ2-5, the V gene TRBV9; weak D call: TRBD2 (6 bases). The CDR3 contains 16 residues. Germline CDR1 SGDLS, CDR2 YYNGEE. V lost 4 bases and J 1 base, leaving 17 bases between the germline ends. The CDR3: CASSYLSGGTQETQYF. In DNA form, the CDR3 reads TGTGCCAGCAGCTACCTAAGCGGAGGGACCCAAGAGACCCAGTACTTC.

The CDR3 is CASSLKGIRVYNEQFF. The CDR3 DNA sequence: TGTGCCAGCAGCTTAAAGGGGATTCGAGTCTACAATGAGCAGTTCTTC. The J gene is TRBJ2-1, the V gene TRBV13, with D maybe TRBD1 (5 bases). This CDR3 is built from 16 residues. V lost 2 bases, J lost 3 bases, and 14 bases lay in between. Per germline, CDR1 PRHDT and CDR2 FYEKMQ (reference sequence). Looking up the rest from reference TRBV13 and TRBJ2-1 gives the full variable domain: AAGVIQSPRHLIKEKRETATLKCYPIPRHDTVYWYQQGPGQDPQFLISFYEKMQSDKGSIPDRFSAQQFSDYHSELNMSSLELGDSALYFCASSLKGIRVYNEQFFGPGTRLTVL.

The chain carries TRBV5-1 and TRBJ1-6, with unresolved D. Germline CDR1 SGHRS, CDR2 YFSETQ. The CDR3 sequence is 17 residues long. Trimming removed 4 bases from V and 9 bases from J, with 23 bases in between. CDR3 residues: CASSVGPQETNSSPLHF. The CDR3 nucleotides read TGCGCCAGCAGCGTAGGGCCGCAGGAAACGAATAGTTCACCCCTCCACTTT. Full variable domain (missing parts from reference TRBV5-1 and TRBJ1-6): KAGVTQTPRYLIKTRGQQVTLSCSPISGHRSVSWYQQTPGQGLQFLFEYFSETQRNKGNFPGRFSGRQFSNSRSEMNVSTLELGDSALYLCASSVGPQETNSSPLHFGNGTRLTVT.

In regard to this clonotype: It may be a read error: a sequence one base away is much more abundant. The chain carries TRBV28 and TRBJ1-2, with TRBD1 matching 9 bases. V trimming: 4 bases; J trimming: 7 bases; junction bases outside the gene matches: 4. The CDR3 totals 13 residues. Germline loops: CDR1 MDHEN, CDR2 SYDVKM. DNA of the CDR3: TGTGCCAGCAGTTCCCAGACAGGGGGTGGCTACACCTTC. Amino acids: CASSSQTGGGYTF.

On this clonotype itself: A much larger clone differs from this one at a single base, so this may be a read error. The genes are TRBV5-1 and TRBJ2-7; D is unresolved. Germline-derived CDR1 and CDR2 are SGHRS and YFSETQ. This CDR3 contains 11 residues. CDR3 in amino acids: CASIPRYVQYF. The CDR3 region has the DNA TGCGCCAGCATCCCGCGCTACGTGCAGTACTTC.

This clonotype was detected only a few times. This sequence joins TRBV12-3 or TRBV12-4 and TRBJ1-1; D might be TRBD1 (5 bases). CDR3 length equals 14 residues. Trimming cost V 5 bases and J 5 bases, with 15 bases left between them. The chain's CDR3 is CASSPQVRRTEAFF. In DNA, the CDR3 is TGTGCCAGCAGTCCACAGGTTCGGAGAACTGAAGCTTTCTTT.

Comment on this clonotype: A much larger clone differs from this one at a single base, so this may be a read error. The rearrangement uses TRBV15 and TRBJ2-1, with D perhaps matching TRBD2 (6 bases). The J call could be wrong; TRBJ2-7 is a better fit for the DNA end. Germline loops: CDR1 LNHNV, CDR2 YYDKDF (reference sequence). CDR3 size: 13 residues. CDR3 DNA: TGTGCCTCCGGGACTGGGATTAACAATGAGCAGTACTTC. It translates to CASGTGINNEQYF.